The present T cell receptor beta chain was sequenced within a study of T cell changes during pregnancy in multiple sclerosis. V was clipped by 6 bases and J by 4 bases; unmatched bases: 6. CDR1 and CDR2 (germline): MNHNY, SVGAGI (reference sequence). This CDR3 region has 15 residues. Assay: immunoSEQ multiplex PCR; the TCRdb copy retains only in-frame clones and omits some. This table holds roughly 88,000 clones, 92% found once. The sample in question was peripheral blood, obtained in the first trimester of pregnancy. This chain links TRBV6-6 with TRBJ2-1; 10 bases line up with TRBD2. The source is a female donor with multiple sclerosis, enrolled in a pregnancy study. The CDR3 here is CASRPGTSDYNEQFF. The CDR3, as DNA: TGTGCCAGCAGACCCGGGACTAGCGATTACAATGAGCAGTTCTTC.